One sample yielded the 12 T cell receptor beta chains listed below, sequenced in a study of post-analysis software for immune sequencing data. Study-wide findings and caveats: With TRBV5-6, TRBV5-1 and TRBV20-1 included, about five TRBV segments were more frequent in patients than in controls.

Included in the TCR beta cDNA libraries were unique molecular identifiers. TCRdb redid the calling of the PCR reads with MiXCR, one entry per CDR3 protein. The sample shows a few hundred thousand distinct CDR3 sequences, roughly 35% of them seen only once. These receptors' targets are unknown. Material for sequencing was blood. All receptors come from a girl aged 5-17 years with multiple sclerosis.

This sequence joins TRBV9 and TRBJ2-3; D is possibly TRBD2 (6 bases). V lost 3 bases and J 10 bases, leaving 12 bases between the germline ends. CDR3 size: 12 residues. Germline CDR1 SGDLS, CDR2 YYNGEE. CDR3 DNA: TGTGCCAGCAGCGCCCGAGGCGGGGCGCAGTATTTT. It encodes CASSARGGAQYF.

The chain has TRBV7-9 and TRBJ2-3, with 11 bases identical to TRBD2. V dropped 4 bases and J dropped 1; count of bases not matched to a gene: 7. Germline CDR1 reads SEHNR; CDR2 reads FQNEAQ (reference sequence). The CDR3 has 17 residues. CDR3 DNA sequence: TGTGCCAGCAGCTCCGGGACTAGCGGATGGGGCACAGATACGCAGTATTTT. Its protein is CASSSGTSGWGTDTQYF.

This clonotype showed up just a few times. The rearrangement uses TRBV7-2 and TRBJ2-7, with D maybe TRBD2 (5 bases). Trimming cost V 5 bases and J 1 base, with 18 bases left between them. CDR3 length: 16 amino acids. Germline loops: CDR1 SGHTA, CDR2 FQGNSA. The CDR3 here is CASSLLPGGFSYEQYF. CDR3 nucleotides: TGTGCCAGCAGCCTACTACCGGGCGGGTTTTCCTACGAGCAGTACTTC. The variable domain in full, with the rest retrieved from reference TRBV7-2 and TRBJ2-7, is GAGVSQSPSNKVTEKGKDVELRCDPISGHTALYWYRQSLGQGLEFLIYFQGNSAPDKSGLPSDRFSAERTGGSVSTLTIQRTQQEDSAVYLCASSLLPGGFSYEQYFGPGTRLTVT.

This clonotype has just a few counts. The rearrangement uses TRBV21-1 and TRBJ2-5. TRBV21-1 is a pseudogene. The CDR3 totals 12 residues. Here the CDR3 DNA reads TGTGCCAGCAGCAACGGCGGCAAGACCCAGTACTTC. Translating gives CASSNGGKTQYF.

CDR3 region: CATAPGSSYEQYF. CDR3 nucleotides: TGTGCCACCGCACCGGGATCTTCCTACGAGCAGTACTTC. V and J are TRBV10-3 and TRBJ2-7, with D tentatively TRBD2 (5 bases). The germline V gene has CDR1 ENHRY and CDR2 SYGVKD. V lost 10 bases, J lost 1 base, and 14 bases lay in between. The CDR3 loop spans 13 amino acids.

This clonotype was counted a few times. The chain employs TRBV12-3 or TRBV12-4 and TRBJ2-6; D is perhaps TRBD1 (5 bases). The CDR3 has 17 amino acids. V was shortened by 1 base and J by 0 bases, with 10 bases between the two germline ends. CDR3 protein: CASSLGGGLSGANVLTF. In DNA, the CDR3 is TGTGCCAGCAGTTTAGGGGGCGGCCTCTCTGGGGCCAACGTCCTGACTTTC.

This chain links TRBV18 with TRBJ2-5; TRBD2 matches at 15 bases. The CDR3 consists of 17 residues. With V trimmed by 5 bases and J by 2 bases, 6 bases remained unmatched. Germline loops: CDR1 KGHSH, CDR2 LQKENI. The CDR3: CASSSPGLAGGQETQYF. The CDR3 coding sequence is TGTGCCAGCTCATCGCCGGGACTAGCGGGAGGACAAGAGACCCAGTACTTC.

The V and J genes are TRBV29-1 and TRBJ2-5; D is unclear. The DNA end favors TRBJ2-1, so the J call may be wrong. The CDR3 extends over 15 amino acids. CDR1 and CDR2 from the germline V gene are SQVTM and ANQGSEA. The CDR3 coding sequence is TGCAGCGTTGAAAGTCCAGAGGTCAAGCAAGAGACCCAGTTCTTC. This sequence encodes CSVESPEVKQETQFF.

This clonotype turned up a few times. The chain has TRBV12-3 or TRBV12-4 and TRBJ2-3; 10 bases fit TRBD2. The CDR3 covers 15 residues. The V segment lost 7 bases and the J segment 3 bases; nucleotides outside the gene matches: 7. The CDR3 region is CASTIAGGGTDTQYF. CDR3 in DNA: TGTGCCAGCACCATAGCGGGGGGAGGTACAGATACGCAGTATTTT.

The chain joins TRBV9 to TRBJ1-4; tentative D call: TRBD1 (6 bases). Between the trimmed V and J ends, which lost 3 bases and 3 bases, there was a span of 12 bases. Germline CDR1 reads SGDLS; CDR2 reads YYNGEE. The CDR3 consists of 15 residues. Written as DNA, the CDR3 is TGTGCCAGCAGCGGGGGGGGGCCGTCTAATGAAAAACTGTTTTTT. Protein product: CASSGGGPSNEKLFF.

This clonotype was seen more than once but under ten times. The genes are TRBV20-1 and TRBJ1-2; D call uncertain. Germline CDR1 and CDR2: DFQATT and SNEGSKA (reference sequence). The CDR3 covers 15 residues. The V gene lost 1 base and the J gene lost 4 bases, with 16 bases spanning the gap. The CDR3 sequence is CSARATNAGAYGYTF. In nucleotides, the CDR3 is TGCAGTGCTAGAGCTACCAACGCAGGAGCCTATGGCTACACCTTC.

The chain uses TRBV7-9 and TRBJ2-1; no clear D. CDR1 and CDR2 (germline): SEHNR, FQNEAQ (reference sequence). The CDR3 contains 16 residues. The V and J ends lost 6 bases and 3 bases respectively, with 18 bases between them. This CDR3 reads CASRAPGDPFYNEQFF. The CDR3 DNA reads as TGTGCCAGCAGGGCCCCGGGTGATCCCTTCTACAATGAGCAGTTCTTC.